This passage covers 3 T cell receptor beta chains from one sample sequenced in a study of shared clonotypes between healthy human individuals. Assay used: immunoSEQ multiplex PCR; TCRdb lists only in-frame clones, some missing. The data contain millions of clones, 95% of them singletons. Sequences were obtained from naive CD4+ T cells sorted from blood. The subset here: CD45RA+ positively selected. The receptors come from a man between 18 and 35 years old in good health.

The sample holds a few counts of this clone. Other DNA sequences within the sample encode an identical CDR3. This chain uses TRBV10-3 with TRBJ1-5, with D unresolved. Trimming took off 3 bases at V and 0 bases at J, with 3 bases between the two ends. This CDR3 has 13 residues. Germline V gives CDR1 ENHRY, CDR2 SYGVKD. Here the CDR3 reads CAISEGSNQPQHF. The CDR3 DNA sequence: TGTGCCATCAGTGAAGGTAGCAATCAGCCCCAGCATTTT.

This clone has only one observation. V usage is TRBV10-3 and J usage is TRBJ2-5; D might be TRBD2 (6 bases). Germline assignment: CDR1 ENHRY and CDR2 SYGVKD. The CDR3 length is 15 residues. The germline V and J ends were trimmed by 3 bases and 5 bases, with 16 bases remaining between them. CDR3 residues: CAISDRRGASETQYF. CDR3 sequence (DNA): TGTGCCATCAGTGATAGGAGGGGTGCATCGGAGACCCAGTACTTC.

For this clone: Other nucleotide sequences from this sample produce the same CDR3. The CDR3 reads CAIRTSGGYNEQFF. The CDR3, as DNA: TGTGCCATCAGGACTAGCGGGGGGTACAATGAGCAGTTCTTC. V gene TRBV10-3 combines with J gene TRBJ2-1; 13 bases align to TRBD2. V lost 6 bases and J lost 4; bases outside the gene matches: 0. The CDR3 consists of 14 residues. The V gene's germline CDR1 is ENHRY and CDR2 SYGVKD.